This T cell receptor (beta chain) is from a study of T cells in Graves' hyperthyroidism and ophthalmopathy. Findings and caveats of the study: In blood, most of the thyroid clonotypes expanded above 0.001 were also present.

CDR1 and CDR2 (germline): MNHEY, SVGEGT. The CDR3 spans 15 residues. J was trimmed by 6 bases and V by 5 bases; bases with no gene match: 9. This clonotype appeared a few times. The antigen is undetermined. Amplification of TCR beta CDR3 regions was performed using RNA transcripts as template. The TCR CDR3 first-round RT-PCR relied on the HTBI primer set. A single record per CDR3 protein comes from TCRdb applying MiXCR to the multiplex PCR reads. Found here are some 760,000 distinct CDR3 sequences, about 15% of them singletons; the top ten hold about 10%. The origin of this receptor is a woman younger than 35 with Graves' hyperthyroidism. The sequencing input was blood. This chain links TRBV6-2 or TRBV6-3 with TRBJ2-5, with 10 bases lining up with TRBD2. For the CDR3, the DNA is TGTGCCAGCAGTGGACTAGCGGACTATGCGAAGACCCAGTACTTC. Protein product: CASSGLADYAKTQYF.